This TCR beta chain stems from a study of T cells in Graves' hyperthyroidism and ophthalmopathy. Among the patients, aged 18 to 65, hyperthyroidism was newly diagnosed and had lasted under 2 months. Exclusion of a patient resulted from uncontrolled infection, other autoimmune disease, pregnancy or lactation. In this sample, this clonotype turned up a few times. Its antigen is as yet unknown. Amplified TCR beta CDR3 regions came from RNA transcripts. The TCR CDR3 first-round RT-PCR relied on the HTBI primer set. TCRdb passed the multiplex PCR reads through MiXCR, listing each CDR3 protein once. The sample yields some 140,000 distinct CDR3 sequences, over 20% seen once. Findings of the study overall: Blood also carried most thyroid clonotypes expanded above 0.001. For ophthalmopathy, model prediction preceded onset by a median about six months.

What was sequenced was blood. The sequence was obtained from a woman in her fifties or sixties with Graves' hyperthyroidism that later progressed to Graves' ophthalmopathy.

CDR3 amino acids: CASGLWGYTEAFF. For the CDR3, the DNA is TGTGCTAGTGGTTTGTGGGGGTACACTGAAGCTTTCTTT. The gene calls are TRBV12-5 and TRBJ1-1; D possibly corresponds to TRBD1 (5 bases). Per germline, CDR1 LGHNT and CDR2 FRNRAP. CDR3 length: 13 amino acids. Between the trimmed V and J ends, which lost 2 bases and 3 bases, there was a span of 7 bases.